One TCR beta chain is described in this entry. CDR1 SGHNT and CDR2 YYREEE come from the germline V gene (reference sequence). The CDR3 loop spans 15 amino acids. The V and J ends lost 4 bases and 5 bases, in that order; junction bases with no gene match: 5. Assay used: immunoSEQ multiplex PCR; TCRdb lists only in-frame clones, some missing. The sample yields approximately 44,000 clones, roughly 92% seen once. This sample was taken from a study of T cell changes during pregnancy in multiple sclerosis. Specimen: CD4+ T cells from peripheral blood mononuclear cells, collected in the first trimester of pregnancy. The clonotype originates from a female donor with multiple sclerosis, enrolled in a pregnancy study. The chain uses TRBV5-4 and TRBJ2-1; the match to TRBD2 covers 11 bases. The CDR3 nucleotides are TGTGCCAGCAGCCTTACTAGCGGGAGACACAATGAGCAGTTCTTC. Its translation is CASSLTSGRHNEQFF.